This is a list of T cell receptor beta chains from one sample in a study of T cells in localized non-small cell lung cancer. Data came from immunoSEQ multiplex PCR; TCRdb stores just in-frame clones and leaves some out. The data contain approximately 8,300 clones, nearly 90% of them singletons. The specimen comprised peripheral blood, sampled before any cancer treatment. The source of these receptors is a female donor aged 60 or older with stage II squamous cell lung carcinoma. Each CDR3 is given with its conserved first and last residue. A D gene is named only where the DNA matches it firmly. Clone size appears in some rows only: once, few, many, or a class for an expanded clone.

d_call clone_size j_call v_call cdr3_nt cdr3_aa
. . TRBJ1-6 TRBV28 TGTGCCAGCAGTCCCCCGGGGGCGGGGGTTTCACCCCTCCACTTT CASSPPGAGVSPLHF
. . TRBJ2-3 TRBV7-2 TGTGCCAGCAGCTCAGACGTGGGCACAGATACGCAGTATTTT CASSSDVGTDTQYF
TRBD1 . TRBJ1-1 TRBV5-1 TGCGCCAGCAGCACGGGACAGGGAGCGTCGGCTTTCTTT CASSTGQGASAFF
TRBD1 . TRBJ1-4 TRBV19 TGTGCCAGTAGTACTGGGACAGGTGGATATGAAAAACTGTTTTTT CASSTGTGGYEKLFF
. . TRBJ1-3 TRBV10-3 TGTGCCATCAGTGACCTCAGGGGCTCTGGAAACACCATATATTTT CAISDLRGSGNTIYF
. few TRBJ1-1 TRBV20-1 TGCAGTGCTAAATCCGGGACTGAAGCTTTCTTT CSAKSGTEAFF
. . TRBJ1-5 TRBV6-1 TGTGCCAGTATCCGACAGGCAGGCAATCAGCCCCAGCATTTT CASIRQAGNQPQHF
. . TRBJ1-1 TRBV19 TGTGCCAGTATGCTCGGAGGTTTGGGAGGAGCTTTCTTT CASMLGGLGGAFF
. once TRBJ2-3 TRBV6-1 TGTGCCAGCAGTGAAGATAGGGTCCCCGTCACAGATACGCAGTATTTT CASSEDRVPVTDTQYF
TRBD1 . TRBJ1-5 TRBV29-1 TGCAGCGTTTCTACAGGGGCGTACCAGCCCCAGCATTTT CSVSTGAYQPQHF
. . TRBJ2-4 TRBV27 TGTGCCAGCAGTCCCCTACGGACCAAAAACATTCAGTACTTC CASSPLRTKNIQYF
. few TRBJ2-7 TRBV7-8 TGTGCCAGCAGCTTAGGCGGGCCCCTCGAGCAGTACTTC CASSLGGPLEQYF
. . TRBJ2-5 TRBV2 TGTGCCAGCAGTGACTCTTTGGGGAGAGAGACCCAGTACTTC CASSDSLGRETQYF
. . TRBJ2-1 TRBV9 TGTGCCAGCAGCCATCTCGGGGTCCAATCCTACAATGAGCAGTTCTTC CASSHLGVQSYNEQFF
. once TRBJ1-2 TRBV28 TGTGCCAGCACCCTCGGTGGCGAGAGCTATGGCTACACCTTC CASTLGGESYGYTF
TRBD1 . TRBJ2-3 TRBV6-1 TGTGCCAGCCCGGGACAGGGGAGGGATACGCAGTATTTT CASPGQGRDTQYF
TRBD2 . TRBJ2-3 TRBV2 TGTGCCAGCAGTGTCACCGGGACTAGCGGACGCACAGATACGCAGTATTTT CASSVTGTSGRTDTQYF
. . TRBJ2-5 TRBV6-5 TGTGCCAGCAGATCCCGAGAGACCCAGTACTTC CASRSRETQYF
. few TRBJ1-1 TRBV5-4 TGTGCCAGCAGCTCGGGGTCAGATCAAGCTTTCTTT CASSSGSDQAFF
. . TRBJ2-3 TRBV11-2 TGTGCCAGCAGCTTCAGCGATCCAGATACGCAGTATTTT CASSFSDPDTQYF
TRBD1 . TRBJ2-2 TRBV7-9 TGTGCCAGCAGCTCGGGACAGGGAGTAAACACCGGGGAGCTGTTTTTT CASSSGQGVNTGELFF
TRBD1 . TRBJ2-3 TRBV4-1 TGCGCCAGCAGCCAACTGACAGGGGTCGAAGATACGCAGTATTTT CASSQLTGVEDTQYF
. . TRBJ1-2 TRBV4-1 TGCGCCAGCAGCCAAGATTTGACCGGAAGTAAGAACTATGGCTACACCTTC CASSQDLTGSKNYGYTF
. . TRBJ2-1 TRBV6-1 TGTGCCAGCAGTGAAATCGGTAGGGGGTCCAATGAGCAGTTCTTC CASSEIGRGSNEQFF
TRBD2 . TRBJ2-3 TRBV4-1 TGCGCCAGCAGTAGGGAGGGGACAGATACGCAGTATTTT CASSREGTDTQYF
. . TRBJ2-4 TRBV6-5 TGTGCCAGCAGTTCCCCCCCCTCGGAAGGTTTCATTCAGTACTTC CASSSPPSEGFIQYF
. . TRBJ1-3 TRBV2 TGTGCCAGCAGTGAAGCCCCCAGCACCATATATTTT CASSEAPSTIYF
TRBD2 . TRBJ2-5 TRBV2 TGTGCCAGCAGTGAACTAGCGGGGCCAGAGACCCAGTACTTC CASSELAGPETQYF
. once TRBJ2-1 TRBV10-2 TGCGCCAGCAGTGAGTCGAGCGGCAGCGGATACAATGAGCAGTTCTTC CASSESSGSGYNEQFF
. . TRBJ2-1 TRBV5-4 TGTGCCAGCAGCCCCCAACACATGGGTAATGAGCAGTTCTTC CASSPQHMGNEQFF
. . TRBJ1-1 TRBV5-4 TGTGCCAGCAGCTTGGCTCTGGGGGCTGAAGCTTTCTTT CASSLALGAEAFF
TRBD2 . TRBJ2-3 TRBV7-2 TGTGCCAGCAGCGGACAGACTAGCGGGGCACCGGATTTT CASSGQTSGAPDF
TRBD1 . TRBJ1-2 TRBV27 TGTGCCAGCAGTACCTACAGGGGCAAATACGGCTACACCTTC CASSTYRGKYGYTF